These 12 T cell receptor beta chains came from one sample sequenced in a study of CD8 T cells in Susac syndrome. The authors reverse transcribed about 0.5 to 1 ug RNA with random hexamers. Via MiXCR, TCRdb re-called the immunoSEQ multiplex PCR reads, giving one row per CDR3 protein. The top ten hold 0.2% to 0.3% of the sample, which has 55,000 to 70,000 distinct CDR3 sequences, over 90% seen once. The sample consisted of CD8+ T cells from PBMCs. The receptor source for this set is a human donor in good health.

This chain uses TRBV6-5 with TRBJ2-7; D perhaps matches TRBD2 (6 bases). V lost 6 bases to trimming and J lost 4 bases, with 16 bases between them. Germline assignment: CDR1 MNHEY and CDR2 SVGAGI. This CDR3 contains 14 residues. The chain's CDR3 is CASSPGGALYEQYF. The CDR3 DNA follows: TGTGCCAGCAGCCCCGGGGGAGCCTTGTACGAGCAGTACTTC.

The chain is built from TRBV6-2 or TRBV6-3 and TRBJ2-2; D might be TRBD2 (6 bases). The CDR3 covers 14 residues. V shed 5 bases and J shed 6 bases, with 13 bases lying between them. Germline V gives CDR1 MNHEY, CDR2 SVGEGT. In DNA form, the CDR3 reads TGTGCCAGCAGTACTGGACGCGGGGCCGGGGAGCTGTTTTTT. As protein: CASSTGRGAGELFF.

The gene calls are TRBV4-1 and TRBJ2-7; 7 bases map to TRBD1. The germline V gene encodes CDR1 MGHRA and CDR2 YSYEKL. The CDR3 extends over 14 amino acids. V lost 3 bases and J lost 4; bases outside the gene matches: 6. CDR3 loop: CASSQAGQVYEQYF. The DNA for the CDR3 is TGCGCCAGCAGCCAGGCTGGACAGGTGTACGAGCAGTACTTC.

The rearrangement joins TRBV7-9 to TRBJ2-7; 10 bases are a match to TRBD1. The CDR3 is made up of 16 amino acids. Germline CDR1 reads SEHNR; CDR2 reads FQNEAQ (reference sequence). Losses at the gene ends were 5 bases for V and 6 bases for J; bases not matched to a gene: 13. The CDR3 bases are TGTGCCAGCAGCGGACAATCGGGACAGGGGAGCGTCGAGCAGTACTTC. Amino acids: CASSGQSGQGSVEQYF.

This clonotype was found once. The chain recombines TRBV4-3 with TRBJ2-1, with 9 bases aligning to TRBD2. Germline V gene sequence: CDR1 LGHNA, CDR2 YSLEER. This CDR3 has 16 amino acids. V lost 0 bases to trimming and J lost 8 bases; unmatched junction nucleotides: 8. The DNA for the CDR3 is TGCGCCAGCAGCCAAGATCTGGGACTAGCTGCGTATGAGCAGTTCTTC. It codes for CASSQDLGLAAYEQFF.

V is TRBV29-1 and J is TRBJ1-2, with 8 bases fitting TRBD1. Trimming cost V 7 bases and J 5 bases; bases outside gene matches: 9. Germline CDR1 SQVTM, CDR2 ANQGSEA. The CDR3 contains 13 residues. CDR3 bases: TGCAGCGCCGCAGGGGGCTTGGAGTATGGCTACACCTTC. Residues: CSAAGGLEYGYTF.

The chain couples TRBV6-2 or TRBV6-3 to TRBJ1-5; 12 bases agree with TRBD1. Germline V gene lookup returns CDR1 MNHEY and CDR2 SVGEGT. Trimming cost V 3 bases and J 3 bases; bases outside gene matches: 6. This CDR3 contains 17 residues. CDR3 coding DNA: TGTGCCAGCAGTTATTCGGGACAGGGGGCGGTCAATCAGCCCCAGCATTTT. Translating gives CASSYSGQGAVNQPQHF.

As DNA, the CDR3 is TGTGCCAGCAGCGTCGGGACACCGAGCTCCTACGAGCAGTACGTC. Residues: CASSVGTPSSYEQYV. This chain connects TRBV5-6 to TRBJ2-7; D is perhaps TRBD1 (6 bases). Per the germline V gene, CDR1 is SGHDT and CDR2 is YYEEEE. This CDR3 comprises 15 residues. V lost 4 bases and J lost 0, with 14 bases in between.

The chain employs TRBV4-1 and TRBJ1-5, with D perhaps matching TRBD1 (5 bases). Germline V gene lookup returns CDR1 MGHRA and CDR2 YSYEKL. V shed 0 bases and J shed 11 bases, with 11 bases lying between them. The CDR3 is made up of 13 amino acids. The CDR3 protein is CASSQEGGGSQHF. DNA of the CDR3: TGCGCCAGCAGCCAAGAGGGTGGGGGGTCCCAGCATTTT.

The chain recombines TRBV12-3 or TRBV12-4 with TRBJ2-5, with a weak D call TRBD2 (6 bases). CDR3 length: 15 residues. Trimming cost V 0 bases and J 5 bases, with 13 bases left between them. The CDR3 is CASSLASLGGETQYF. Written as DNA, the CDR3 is TGTGCCAGCAGTTTAGCGAGTCTGGGAGGCGAGACCCAGTACTTC.

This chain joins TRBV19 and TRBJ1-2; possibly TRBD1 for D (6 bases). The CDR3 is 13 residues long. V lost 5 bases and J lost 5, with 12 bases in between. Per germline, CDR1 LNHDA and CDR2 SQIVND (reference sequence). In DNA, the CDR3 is TGTGCCAGTAGTTCCCGACAGGATTATGGCTACACCTTC. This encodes CASSSRQDYGYTF.

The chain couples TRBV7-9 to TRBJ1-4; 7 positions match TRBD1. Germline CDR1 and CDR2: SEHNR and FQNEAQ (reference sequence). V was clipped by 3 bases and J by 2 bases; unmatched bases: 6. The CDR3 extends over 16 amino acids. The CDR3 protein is CASSLGQSTTNEKLFF. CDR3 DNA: TGTGCCAGCAGCTTGGGACAGTCGACTACTAATGAAAAACTGTTTTTT. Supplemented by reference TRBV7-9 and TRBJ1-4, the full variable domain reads DTGVSQNPRHKITKRGQNVTFRCDPISEHNRLYWYRQTLGQGPEFLTYFQNEAQLEKSRLLSDRFSAERPKGSFSTLEIQRTEQGDSAMYLCASSLGQSTTNEKLFFGSGTQLSVL.